Listed below are T cell receptor beta chains from one sample, sequenced in a study of T cell repertoires in cytomegalovirus infection. No antigen has been identified for these receptors. MiXCR, applied by TCRdb to the reads, yields one record per CDR3 protein. This table holds approximately 470,000 distinct CDR3 sequences, about 42% found once. The material was cultured PBMCs, obtained from culture after CMV antigen stimulation. These receptors came from a human donor in good health (CMV status not recorded). Some clones in this sample may be carry-over from other donors' samples. The CDR3 runs from the conserved cysteine through the conserved F or W. Fields, in order: clone size, V gene, D gene, J gene, CDR3 protein, CDR3 DNA. The D gene is left open where the match is weak. Where a row states a size, it is once, few, many or the class of an expanded clone; other rows omit it.

clone_size: NA
v_call: TRBV6-1
d_call: NA
j_call: TRBJ1-3
cdr3_aa: CASRLGGDGNTIYF
cdr3_nt: TGTGCCAGCAGGCTCGGAGGAGATGGAAACACCATATATTTT

clone_size: NA
v_call: TRBV5-6
d_call: NA
j_call: TRBJ2-3
cdr3_aa: CASSLVQGPTEAGGDTQYF
cdr3_nt: TGTGCCAGCAGCTTGGTCCAAGGGCCTACAGAGGCCGGAGGGGATACGCAGTATTTT

clone_size: NA
v_call: TRBV6-1
d_call: NA
j_call: TRBJ2-5
cdr3_aa: CASSVRTLKETQYF
cdr3_nt: TGTGCCAGCAGTGTCAGGACACTCAAAGAGACCCAGTACTTC

clone_size: few
v_call: TRBV6-6
d_call: TRBD2
j_call: TRBJ2-2
cdr3_aa: CASSPGTSGGADTGELFF
cdr3_nt: TGTGCCAGCAGTCCTGGGACTAGCGGGGGGGCTGACACCGGGGAGCTGTTTTTT

clone_size: few
v_call: TRBV18
d_call: NA
j_call: TRBJ1-5
cdr3_aa: CASSPGRGGRNQPQHF
cdr3_nt: TGTGCCAGCTCACCCGGGAGGGGGGGTCGCAATCAGCCCCAGCATTTT

clone_size: NA
v_call: TRBV5-6
d_call: NA
j_call: TRBJ1-6
cdr3_aa: CASSWGRTPLHF
cdr3_nt: TGTGCCAGCAGCTGGGGCAGGACACCCCTCCACTTT

clone_size: few
v_call: TRBV27
d_call: NA
j_call: TRBJ2-3
cdr3_aa: CASSPGTFWRDTQYF
cdr3_nt: TGTGCCAGCAGTCCCGGGACATTCTGGAGGGATACGCAGTATTTT

clone_size: NA
v_call: TRBV5-4
d_call: NA
j_call: TRBJ1-2
cdr3_aa: CASSSYLAGYGYTF
cdr3_nt: TGTGCCAGCAGTTCGTACCTGGCGGGCTATGGCTACACCTTC

clone_size: NA
v_call: TRBV5-4
d_call: TRBD1
j_call: TRBJ1-1
cdr3_aa: CASSWDRADNTEAFF
cdr3_nt: TGTGCCAGCAGCTGGGACAGGGCCGACAACACTGAAGCTTTCTTT

clone_size: NA
v_call: TRBV6-1
d_call: NA
j_call: TRBJ1-1
cdr3_aa: CASSRGHTEAFF
cdr3_nt: TGTGCCAGCAGTCGGGGTCACACTGAAGCTTTCTTT